The 2 T cell receptor beta chains below all came from one sample that was sequenced in a study of CD8 T cells in ankylosing spondylitis. TCRdb fed the 5' RACE reads into MiXCR, producing one record per CDR3 protein. The repertoire consists of roughly 190,000 distinct CDR3 sequences, with 13% occurring once and the leading ten covering approximately 15%. The sample comprised blood, either unsorted or a sorted T cell fraction (not recorded which). These receptors originate from a male donor with ankylosing spondylitis or in good health (not recorded which).

The table lists this clonotype with a few counts. The chain links TRBV5-1 to TRBJ1-4, with D hard to call. The germline gives CDR1 SGHRS, CDR2 YFSETQ. The length of the CDR3 is 14 residues. Trimming pared 0 bases from V and 3 bases from J, leaving 6 bases between. CDR3 residues: CASSLVGPNEKLFF. The CDR3 coding sequence is TGCGCCAGCAGCTTGGTTGGCCCTAATGAAAAACTGTTTTTT.

Ten or more counts support this clonotype. Here the CDR3 reads CASNPSGQETQYF. As DNA, the CDR3 is TGTGCCAGCAACCCATCGGGGCAAGAGACCCAGTACTTC. J is TRBJ2-5 and V is TRBV12-3 or TRBV12-4; the D gene is possibly TRBD2 (5 bases). V was pared by 7 bases and J by 2 bases, with 11 bases between. CDR3 length: 13 residues.